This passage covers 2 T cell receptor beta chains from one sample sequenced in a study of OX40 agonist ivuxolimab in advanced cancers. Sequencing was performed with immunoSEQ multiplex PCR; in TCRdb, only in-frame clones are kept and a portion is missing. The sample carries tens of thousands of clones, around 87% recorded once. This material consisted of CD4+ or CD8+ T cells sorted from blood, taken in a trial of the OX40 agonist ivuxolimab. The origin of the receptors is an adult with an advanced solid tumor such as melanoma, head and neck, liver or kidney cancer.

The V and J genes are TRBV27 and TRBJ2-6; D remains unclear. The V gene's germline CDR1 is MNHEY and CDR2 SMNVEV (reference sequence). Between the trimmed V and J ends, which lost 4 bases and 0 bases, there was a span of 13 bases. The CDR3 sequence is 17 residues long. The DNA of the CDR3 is TGTGCCAGCAGTTCCGGGTCCCGAGGCTCTGGGGCCAACGTCCTGACTTTC. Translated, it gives CASSSGSRGSGANVLTF.

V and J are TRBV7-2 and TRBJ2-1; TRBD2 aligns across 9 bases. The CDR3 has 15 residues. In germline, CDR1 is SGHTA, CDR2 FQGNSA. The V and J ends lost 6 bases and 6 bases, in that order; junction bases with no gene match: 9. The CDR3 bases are TGTGCCAGCAGTTCTCCGGGACTAGCTGGCAATGAGCAGTTCTTC. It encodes CASSSPGLAGNEQFF.